These 26 T cell receptor beta chains were all obtained from the same sample, sequenced in a study of cytomegalovirus exposure and HLA in healthy donors. PCR employed 60 Vbeta and 13 Jbeta primers. The method was immunoSEQ multiplex PCR; TCRdb's version includes in-frame clones alone and lacks a portion of them. Of about 130,000 clones in the sample, 80% to 90% are singletons; the top ten hold around 3%. The sequenced material came from PBMCs. These receptors were taken from a woman aged 18-29 years in good health and CMV-seropositive.

The genes are TRBV7-8 and TRBJ2-1; 7 bases match TRBD1. The CDR3 sequence is 15 residues long. Germline V gene data show CDR1 as SGHVS and CDR2 as FQNEAQ. Trimming took 3 bases from V and 5 from J; bases not matched to a gene: 7. The CDR3: CASSFRWDSNNEQFF. DNA of the CDR3: TGTGCCAGCAGCTTTAGGTGGGACAGTAACAATGAGCAGTTCTTC. Full variable domain (rest looked up from reference TRBV7-8 and TRBJ2-1): GAGVSQSPRYKVAKRGQDVALRCDPISGHVSLFWYQQALGQGPEFLTYFQNEAQLDKSGLPSDRFFAERPEGSVSTLKIQRTQQEDSAVYLCASSFRWDSNNEQFFGPGTRLTVL.

Remarks on this clone: At one end, the junction sequence differs from germline, possibly due to a read error. Within the sample, other DNA sequences also encode this same CDR3. The CDR3 region is CANSLVLFNRPYEQYF. In nucleotides, the CDR3 is TGTGCCAACAGCTTAGTACTATTCAACCGCCCTTACGAGCAGTACTTC. This chain uses TRBV11-1 with TRBJ2-7, with D hard to call. The CDR3 length is 16 residues. Germline lookup yields CDR1 SGHAT and CDR2 FQDESV (reference sequence).

This chain links TRBV19 with TRBJ1-5; weak D call: TRBD1 (5 bases). The germline V and J ends were trimmed by 7 bases and 0 bases, with 13 bases remaining between them. From germline, CDR1 is LNHDA and CDR2 SQIVND (reference sequence). The CDR3 has 15 amino acids. CDR3 loop: CASNWGRNSNQPQHF. The DNA for the CDR3 is TGTGCCAGTAATTGGGGCAGGAATAGCAATCAGCCCCAGCATTTT.

The V call is TRBV5-6, the J call TRBJ1-2; no clear D gene. The CDR3 has 12 residues. The germline CDR1 and CDR2 sequences are SGHDT and YYEEEE. The ends were cut back, 4 bases at V and 4 bases at J, with 8 bases in the middle. In DNA, the CDR3 is TGTGCCAGCAGCGGCAGTTCCTATGGCTACACCTTC. Amino acids: CASSGSSYGYTF.

The chain has TRBV16 and TRBJ1-1; D uncertain. From germline, CDR1 is KGHSY and CDR2 FQNENV. V was shortened by 0 bases and J by 0 bases, with 8 bases between the two germline ends. CDR3 length: 15 residues. The DNA of the CDR3 is TGTGCCAGCAGCCAATCCCGGGTTATGAACACTGAAGCTTTCTTT. Translation: CASSQSRVMNTEAFF.

Remarks on this clone: A read error may produce the germline difference seen at one junction end. The chain employs TRBV10-3 and TRBJ2-7; possible D gene TRBD2, 5 bases. The germline CDR1 and CDR2 sequences are ENHRY and SYGVKD. There are 13 residues in the CDR3. CDR3 loop: CAISSDSPYGQYF. CDR3 DNA: TGTGCCATCAGTTCGGACTCTCCTTACGGGCAGTATTTC.

This clone was detected only once. The chain has TRBV9 and TRBJ1-4; D gene unclear. V was trimmed by 3 bases and J by 10 bases, leaving 13 bases between them. CDR1 is SGDLS, CDR2 YYNGEE, per germline. The CDR3 contains 13 residues. In DNA, the CDR3 is TGTGCCAGCAGCGAGGCCTCCGGGGTAAAACTGTTTTTT. The encoded protein is CASSEASGVKLFF.

The gene calls are TRBV5-4 and TRBJ2-3; weak D call: TRBD2 (5 bases). Germline V gene sequence: CDR1 SGHNT, CDR2 YYREEE (reference sequence). V shed 2 bases and J shed 5 bases, with 18 bases lying between them. The CDR3 totals 16 residues. CDR3 nucleotides: TGTGCCAGCAGCTTAACCACTACGGGGTGGGGAGATACGCAGTATTTT. Residues: CASSLTTTGWGDTQYF.

V and J are TRBV5-1 and TRBJ2-5, with TRBD2 matching 8 bases. The germline V gene has CDR1 SGHRS and CDR2 YFSETQ. V was clipped by 4 bases and J by 4 bases; unmatched bases: 9. The CDR3 is 15 residues long. The CDR3, as DNA: TGCGCCAGCAGCGTACAAGCGGGGGTTGGAGAGACCCAGTACTTC. It encodes CASSVQAGVGETQYF.

The rearrangement links TRBV30 to TRBJ2-2; D possibly corresponds to TRBD1 (6 bases). The CDR3 contains 14 residues. CDR1 GTSNPN and CDR2 SVGIG come from the germline V gene (reference sequence). CDR3 nucleotide sequence: TGTGCATTTACAGGGATTCGGCACACCGGGGAGCTGTTTTTT. Amino acids: CAFTGIRHTGELFF.

The chain employs TRBV7-9 and TRBJ1-4; D unclear. CDR3 length: 15 residues. Germline values: CDR1 SEHNR, CDR2 FQNEAQ (reference sequence). V was trimmed by 5 bases and J by 6 bases, leaving 16 bases between them. The CDR3 loop is CASSQYGVGDEKLFF. CDR3 bases: TGTGCCAGCAGCCAGTACGGGGTTGGGGATGAAAAACTGTTTTTT.

The chain employs TRBV28 and TRBJ2-2, with a possible D match to TRBD2 (6 bases). The CDR3 totals 15 residues. The V gene's germline CDR1 is MDHEN and CDR2 SYDVKM. The V gene lost 4 bases and the J gene lost 5 bases, with 14 bases spanning the gap. CDR3 DNA sequence: TGTGCCAGCAGTTCGGGACGCCGGGGGACCGGGGAGCTGTTTTTT. Its protein is CASSSGRRGTGELFF.

The CDR3 region is CASSQRTPGGELFF. The CDR3 nucleotides read TGCGCCAGCAGCCAACGGACACCGGGCGGGGAGCTGTTTTTT. The V gene is TRBV4-1, the J gene TRBJ2-2, with D possibly being TRBD1 (5 bases). V was trimmed by 2 bases and J by 7 bases, leaving 11 bases between them. The CDR3 is 14 amino acids. Germline V lookup: CDR1 MGHRA, CDR2 YSYEKL.

V is TRBV2 and J is TRBJ2-5; D gene unclear. The V and J ends lost 5 bases and 7 bases respectively, with 14 bases between them. The germline V gene has CDR1 SNHLY and CDR2 FYNNEI. The CDR3 has 13 residues. The CDR3 loop is CASSRDTYGTQYF. For the CDR3, the DNA is TGTGCCAGCAGTCGTGACACTTACGGGACCCAGTACTTC.

The chain joins TRBV5-1 to TRBJ2-1; 11 bases are shared with TRBD2. Germline V gives CDR1 SGHRS, CDR2 YFSETQ. The CDR3 has 19 residues. J lost 0 bases, V lost 4 bases, and 12 bases had no gene match. CDR3 region: CASSPAGTSGISSYNEQFF. CDR3 nucleotides: TGCGCCAGCAGCCCGGCCGGGACTAGCGGTATTAGCTCCTACAATGAGCAGTTCTTC.

This clone was picked up one time. Sequence at one end of the junction differs from germline and may be a read error. The chain couples TRBV7-9 to TRBJ2-1, with D maybe TRBD2 (6 bases). CDR3 length: 16 amino acids. Germline values: CDR1 SEHNR, CDR2 FQNEAQ (reference sequence). DNA of the CDR3: TGTTCCAGCAGCCCCTCGGGTTCGGGGGCCTACAATGAGCAGTTCTTC. Its protein is CSSSPSGSGAYNEQFF.

The genes are TRBV5-1 and TRBJ2-2; D unresolved. Trimming left V 1 base short and J 7 bases short, with 11 bases between. This CDR3 has 14 amino acids. Germline V gene sequence: CDR1 SGHRS, CDR2 YFSETQ. The CDR3 DNA sequence: TGCGCCAGCAGCTTGTATGAGGCCCTCGGGGAGCTGTTTTTT. This translates into CASSLYEALGELFF.

V and J are TRBV29-1 and TRBJ2-3; D call uncertain. CDR1 and CDR2 (germline): SQVTM, ANQGSEA. V was trimmed by 7 bases and J by 1 base, leaving 9 bases between them. The CDR3 contains 12 residues. Here the CDR3 reads CSADIGTDTQYF. As DNA, the CDR3 is TGCAGCGCCGACATCGGCACAGATACGCAGTATTTT.

The chain uses TRBV10-3 and TRBJ2-7, with D perhaps TRBD2 (7 bases). The CDR3 covers 13 residues. Trimming cost V 2 bases and J 7 bases, with 12 bases left between them. Germline lookup yields CDR1 ENHRY and CDR2 SYGVKD. CDR3 nucleotides: TGTGCCATCAGTGAGAGGGGGGGCAGAGAGCAGTACTTC. Amino acids: CAISERGGREQYF.

The chain combines TRBV5-4 with TRBJ2-3, with D tentatively TRBD2 (7 bases). The CDR3 sequence is 16 residues long. Trimming removed 7 bases from V and 0 bases from J, with 18 bases in between. CDR1 SGHNT and CDR2 YYREEE come from the germline V gene (reference sequence). The CDR3 DNA reads TGTGCCAGCCTAGTCGGAGGGGGGGTCAGCACAGATACGCAGTATTTT. Residues: CASLVGGGVSTDTQYF.

This clone appeared a few times. The chain links TRBV30 to TRBJ1-6, with D tentatively TRBD1 (6 bases). CDR1 and CDR2 from the germline V gene are GTSNPN and SVGIG (reference sequence). Trimming stripped 7 bases from V and 0 bases from J, with 16 bases between. The CDR3 spans 16 residues. The CDR3 DNA sequence: TGTGCCTCCCATCCGCAGGGGAGCTCCTATAATTCACCCCTCCACTTT. Protein sequence: CASHPQGSSYNSPLHF.

The chain has TRBV6-6 and TRBJ2-1, with 9 bases aligning to TRBD2. This CDR3 has 14 amino acids. Trimming removed 5 bases from V and 9 bases from J; junction bases left unmatched: 8. CDR1 is MNHNY, CDR2 SVGAGI, per germline (reference sequence). CDR3 protein: CASSQSGGPGEQFF. The CDR3 DNA reads as TGTGCCAGCAGTCAAAGCGGGGGGCCAGGTGAGCAGTTCTTC.

This clone came up a few times. This chain links TRBV25-1 with TRBJ2-7; the match to TRBD1 covers 10 bases. The CDR3 has 16 residues. Germline V gene lookup returns CDR1 MGHDK and CDR2 SYGVNS. Trimming removed 2 bases from V and 2 bases from J; junction bases left unmatched: 6. The CDR3 coding sequence is TGTGCCAGCAGTGAAGAGGGACAGGGGTTTCCCTACGAGCAGTACTTC. It yields the protein CASSEEGQGFPYEQYF.

CDR3: CASSLEGRETQYF. CDR3 DNA: TGTGCCAGCAGCTTGGAAGGGAGAGAGACCCAGTACTTC. The chain recombines TRBV5-4 with TRBJ2-5, with D perhaps TRBD2 (5 bases). The germline CDR1 and CDR2 sequences are SGHNT and YYREEE (reference sequence). With 0 bases removed from V and 4 bases from J, the gap between germline ends came to 7 bases. The length of the CDR3 is 13 residues.

The chain has TRBV5-1 and TRBJ2-7; D may be TRBD1 (6 bases). CDR3 size: 14 residues. Germline V gives CDR1 SGHRS, CDR2 YFSETQ. V lost 4 bases to trimming and J lost 3 bases, with 14 bases between them. Here the CDR3 reads CASSLPGQVYEQYF. The CDR3, as DNA: TGCGCCAGCAGCCTTCCGGGACAAGTCTACGAGCAGTACTTC. Full variable domain (remainder filled in from reference TRBV5-1 and TRBJ2-7): KAGVTQTPRYLIKTRGQQVTLSCSPISGHRSVSWYQQTPGQGLQFLFEYFSETQRNKGNFPGRFSGRQFSNSRSEMNVSTLELGDSALYLCASSLPGQVYEQYFGPGTRLTVT.

This clone was found once. At one of its ends the junction is not consistent with the germline gene, which may arise from a read error. The CDR3 spells CASSPRDRQRF. CDR3 DNA: TGTGCCAGCAGCCCCCGGGACAGGCAACGCTTT. This sequence joins TRBV11-3 and TRBJ1-6; 8 bases line up with TRBD1. From germline, CDR1 is SGHNT and CDR2 YENEEA. The CDR3 is 11 amino acids.